The 18 T cell receptor beta chains below were found in one sample sequenced in a study of T-cell memory formation after mild COVID-19. Using its own MiXCR run on the 5' RACE reads, TCRdb lists one record per CDR3 protein. The sample records about 110,000 distinct CDR3 sequences, roughly a sixth being singletons. Sequenced input: PBMCs or a T cell subset sorted from them (not recorded which). These receptors all stem from a young man who had mild COVID-19 (a few samples of this study predate the infection). Cell type and time point are not known.

This clonotype was picked up a small number of times. The chain couples TRBV5-1 to TRBJ2-1; D call uncertain. Per the germline V gene, CDR1 is SGHRS and CDR2 is YFSETQ. V lost 4 bases, J lost 4 bases, and 9 bases lay in between. The CDR3 spans 13 residues. In DNA form, the CDR3 reads TGCGCCAGCAGCGTCCAGGAGTACAATGAGCAGTTCTTC. Its translation: CASSVQEYNEQFF.

This clonotype has a handful of counts. This chain connects TRBV7-8 to TRBJ2-4; D ambiguous. V lost 5 bases and J 0 bases, leaving 14 bases between the germline ends. Germline-derived CDR1 and CDR2 are SGHVS and FQNEAQ. This CDR3 contains 16 residues. The CDR3: CASSPQTVLAKNIQYF. The CDR3 DNA reads as TGTGCCAGCAGCCCCCAGACTGTTCTAGCCAAAAACATTCAGTACTTC.

This clonotype showed up just a few times. J is TRBJ1-5 and V is TRBV7-2, with a possible D match to TRBD1 (5 bases). This CDR3 region has 13 residues. Germline assignment: CDR1 SGHTA and CDR2 FQGNSA. The ends were cut back, 3 bases at V and 7 bases at J, with 10 bases in the middle. CDR3 sequence reads: CASSFGGGQPQHF. In DNA form, the CDR3 reads TGTGCCAGCAGCTTTGGGGGTGGCCAGCCCCAGCATTTT.

This clonotype occurred a few times. In DNA form, the CDR3 reads TGCGCCAGCAGCCAAGATTTTAGCACAGATACGCAGTATTTT. It encodes CASSQDFSTDTQYF. The chain links TRBV4-3 to TRBJ2-3, with D uncertain. The germline gives CDR1 LGHNA, CDR2 YSLEER. V shed 0 bases and J shed 0 bases, with 4 bases lying between them. CDR3 length: 14 amino acids.

The chain employs TRBV15 and TRBJ2-1, with 12 bases lining up with TRBD1. V lost 5 bases and J lost 7; bases outside the gene matches: 12. Germline CDR1 and CDR2: LNHNV and YYDKDF (reference sequence). The CDR3 is 17 amino acids. The CDR3 nucleotides are TGTGCCACCAGCCCAGGTGGGGACAGGGGGCGAGGGAATGAGCAGTTCTTC. It specifies CATSPGGDRGRGNEQFF.

This clonotype has at least ten counts. This chain connects TRBV3-1 to TRBJ2-7; D is perhaps TRBD2 (6 bases). Deletions cut 4 bases from V and 3 bases from J, with 13 bases between. Germline CDR1 and CDR2: LGHDT and YNNKEL (reference sequence). This CDR3 region has 14 residues. The CDR3 sequence is CASSPGTGLYEQYV. CDR3 nucleotides: TGTGCCAGCAGCCCAGGGACTGGACTCTACGAGCAGTACGTC.

Only one count was recorded for this clonotype. This chain joins TRBV9 and TRBJ2-3, with 9 bases that match TRBD2. The CDR3 loop spans 15 amino acids. With 0 bases clipped from V and 5 bases from J, the junction kept 4 bases outside the gene matches. Per germline, CDR1 SGDLS and CDR2 YYNGEE. The CDR3 DNA is TGTGCCAGCAGCGTAGAAGGTAGCGGGGGAGATACGCAGTATTTT. Translated, it gives CASSVEGSGGDTQYF.

This clonotype was counted a few times. The chain links TRBV12-3 or TRBV12-4 to TRBJ1-1, with D perhaps matching TRBD1 (6 bases). Trimming took 6 bases from V and 6 from J, leaving 14 bases between them. The CDR3 covers 13 residues. As DNA, the CDR3 is TGTGCCAGCAGCACAGGGTTGTACGCTGAAGCTTTCTTT. Encoded protein: CASSTGLYAEAFF.

This clonotype has just a few counts. The V call is TRBV18, the J call TRBJ1-2, with 9 bases that match TRBD1. Germline V lookup: CDR1 KGHSH, CDR2 LQKENI. Trimming removed 8 bases from V and 5 bases from J; junction bases left unmatched: 6. There are 13 residues in the CDR3. As DNA, the CDR3 is TGTGCCAGCGGCCGACAGGGGGATTATGGCTACACCTTC. Its translation is CASGRQGDYGYTF.

This chain uses TRBV7-2 with TRBJ2-1, with D possibly being TRBD2 (5 bases). Looked up from germline, CDR1 is SGHTA and CDR2 is FQGNSA. The V end was cut by 5 bases, the J end by 8 bases, with 16 bases between. This CDR3 is 14 amino acids long. The CDR3 sequence: CASSPSWVSDEQFF. The CDR3 DNA follows: TGTGCCAGCAGCCCTTCTTGGGTTAGCGATGAGCAGTTCTTC. Full variable domain (missing parts from reference TRBV7-2 and TRBJ2-1): GAGVSQSPSNKVTEKGKDVELRCDPISGHTALYWYRQSLGQGLEFLIYFQGNSAPDKSGLPSDRFSAERTGGSVSTLTIQRTQQEDSAVYLCASSPSWVSDEQFFGPGTRLTVL.

This sequence joins TRBV2 and TRBJ2-1; D is perhaps TRBD1 (5 bases). CDR3 size: 13 residues. The V end lost 10 bases, the J end lost 8 bases, and 18 bases lay between the germline ends. CDR1 and CDR2 from the germline V gene are SNHLY and FYNNEI. CDR3 DNA: TGTGCCACAGAACAGATCAGGGCCGATGAGCAGTTCTTC. It is translated as CATEQIRADEQFF.

V and J are TRBV6-6 and TRBJ1-1; no firm D call. V was cut by 6 bases and J by 4 bases, with 15 bases left in between. The CDR3 is 14 amino acids. Germline assignment: CDR1 MNHNY and CDR2 SVGAGI (reference sequence). The DNA for the CDR3 is TGTGCCAGCAGCTGGGCAGGAGAGGCCACTGAAGCTTTCTTT. Amino acids: CASSWAGEATEAFF.

The chain couples TRBV6-5 to TRBJ1-2; no definite D call. CDR3 length: 14 amino acids. From germline, CDR1 is MNHEY and CDR2 SVGAGI. Trimming stripped 6 bases from V and 8 bases from J, with 19 bases between. Written as DNA, the CDR3 is TGTGCCAGCAGGCGGTCGGGTTTATCCGAAGGCTACACCTTC. Translation gives CASRRSGLSEGYTF.

This clonotype was counted at least ten times. V is TRBV6-6 and J is TRBJ2-7, with 10 bases matching TRBD1. The germline V gene has CDR1 MNHNY and CDR2 SVGAGI (reference sequence). J gave up 2 bases and V 2 bases, and 6 bases lay outside the gene matches. The CDR3 totals 16 residues. The CDR3 nucleotides read TGTGCCAGCAGTTACAGACAGGGGGCCTCGACCTACGAGCAGTACGTC. Translating it yields CASSYRQGASTYEQYV.

The chain is built from TRBV20-1 and TRBJ2-5; D is unclear. The CDR3 sequence is 11 residues long. CDR1 and CDR2 from the germline V gene are DFQATT and SNEGSKA (reference sequence). Trimming removed 8 bases from V and 5 bases from J, with 12 bases in between. As DNA, the CDR3 is TGCAGTTGTGGTAGAGTGGAGACCCAGTACTTC. Translation: CSCGRVETQYF.

This clonotype was observed at least ten times. J is TRBJ2-5 and V is TRBV9; D call uncertain. Deletions cut 0 bases from V and 2 bases from J, with 5 bases between. The CDR3 sequence is 13 residues long. Germline CDR1 reads SGDLS; CDR2 reads YYNGEE. The CDR3 region has the DNA TGTGCCAGCAGCGTAGCGGCTCAAGAGACCCAGTACTTC. Amino acid sequence: CASSVAAQETQYF.

This sequence joins TRBV6-2 or TRBV6-3 and TRBJ1-1; TRBD1 matches 7 bases. The CDR3 length is 15 residues. The V segment lost 4 bases and the J segment 6 bases; nucleotides outside the gene matches: 11. The germline gives CDR1 MNHEY, CDR2 SVGEGT. Here the CDR3 reads CASSFLETGRSEAFF. The CDR3 DNA follows: TGTGCCAGCAGTTTCTTAGAGACAGGGCGGTCTGAAGCTTTCTTT.

This clonotype was recorded at least ten times. V usage is TRBV6-5 and J usage is TRBJ2-3, with D tentatively TRBD2 (7 bases). V dropped 9 bases and J dropped 5 bases, with 18 bases sitting between them. Germline lookup yields CDR1 MNHEY and CDR2 SVGAGI. The CDR3 covers 14 residues. The CDR3 nucleotides read TGTGCCAGTCAGCGTCGGGGGGCTGGAGATACGCAGTATTTT. It yields the protein CASQRRGAGDTQYF.